This T cell receptor (beta chain) appears in the sequencing data of a study of blood T cell repertoires in COVID-19 (dated by TCRdb to about 2020). In the study overall: Samples covering the acute and convalescent phases of COVID-19 were provided by collaborators in the United States, Italy and Spain. Samples came from the ongoing ImmuneRACE study (first 160 participants) plus 1,254 subjects from 6 global collaborators. Where available, HLA class I and class II types were taken from metadata supplied by the sample provider and were not determined by assay-based typing. A de-identified subject ID, COVID-19 status, age in years and sex were almost always included in the sample metadata. The dataset comprised deeply sampled blood TCRbeta repertoires from subjects exposed to, actively infected with, or recovered from COVID-19. The material from the prospective study consisted of cDNA or gDNA derived from T cells, B-cell-depleted T cells, or PBMCs. The repertoires were released in a freely available public database meant as a resource for research on the immune response to SARS-CoV-2. Overall study results and their limits: Clinical and demographic metadata were provided uncurated, with the amount varying by source and participant.

About this clone: This clone's antigen is unknown. Base-call qualities are not available, and no considerably larger clone is one nucleotide away.

One collaborating source in Seattle enrolled patients during active infection and followed them longitudinally through the course of disease. Collaborating institutions collected whole blood in K2EDTA tubes following their own protocols. Collaborator samples were shipped for TCRbeta analysis as frozen whole blood, isolated PBMCs, or DNA extracted from either sample type. TCRbeta CDR3 regions were amplified from genomic DNA by means of the immunoSEQ Assay, a bias-controlled multiplex PCR. In the paper's pipeline: The number of nucleated cells in each sample was estimated by amplification of reference gene primers within the assay. To quantify the absolute abundance of each unique TCRbeta CDR3 rearrangement, sequence reads were collapsed and filtered. For each sample, productive Simpson clonality was calculated as the square root of Simpson's diversity index across productive rearrangements. TCRdb mirrors the immuneACCESS table, restricted to in-frame sequences. Some clones are absent from its copies; in checked studies, under half trace to an unresolved V gene, and the reason for the others is unknown. The DNA gave D and trimming, while V, J and clone size come from that table. This sample gives under 300,000 clones in total; about 90% of them show up just once. The leading ten clones occupy around 2.3% of the sample.

This clonotype originated in a woman aged 55-70 years with COVID-19, enrolled during active disease. The sequenced sample was peripheral blood.

DNA sequence: TGTGCCAGCAGCTTAGACGGACAGGGTGTACAGCCCCAGCATTTT. Its translation is CASSLDGQGVQPQHF. The chain joins TRBV7-2 to TRBJ1-5, and TRBD1 matches 8 of the central bases. There are 15 amino acids in the CDR3, from cysteine to phenylalanine inclusive. Only CDR3 DNA is held: 45 bases, read in frame from base 1. Reading the germline V gene gives CDR1 SGHTA and CDR2 FQGNSA. V lost 1 base and J lost 7 bases, and the count of bases not matched to a germline gene is 6.